Each of the 2 T cell receptor beta chains below was sequenced from the same sample in a study of T cells in Graves' hyperthyroidism and ophthalmopathy. RNA transcripts gave rise to amplified TCR beta CDR3 regions. The study used the HTBI primer set for a first-round RT-PCR of the TCR CDR3. TCRdb independently ran MiXCR on the multiplex PCR reads; one entry per CDR3 protein. Altogether 300,000 to 500,000 distinct CDR3 sequences are present, more than 13% being singletons, with the ten largest covering 30% to 35%. Sequencing used blood. The receptor source for this set is a woman aged 25 to 39 with Graves' hyperthyroidism.

The gene calls are TRBV11-2 and TRBJ2-7, with TRBD2 matching 10 bases. The CDR3 has 15 amino acids. CDR1 is SGHAT, CDR2 FQNNGV, per germline. The V gene end was trimmed by 3 bases and the J gene end by 3 bases; junction bases not matched to a gene: 5. Here the CDR3 DNA reads TGTGCCAGCAGCTTTCTGGCTAGCGGGAGCTACGAGCAGTACTTC. Translated, it gives CASSFLASGSYEQYF.

The rearrangement joins TRBV24-1 to TRBJ2-2, with 8 bases identical to TRBD1. The CDR3 length is 15 residues. Germline V gene sequence: CDR1 KGHDR, CDR2 SFDVKD. Unmatched junction bases numbered 6, after V lost 9 bases and J lost 1 base. In DNA, the CDR3 is TGTGCCACCGGGTCGGACAGGGTGAACACCGGGGAGCTGTTTTTT. This sequence encodes CATGSDRVNTGELFF.